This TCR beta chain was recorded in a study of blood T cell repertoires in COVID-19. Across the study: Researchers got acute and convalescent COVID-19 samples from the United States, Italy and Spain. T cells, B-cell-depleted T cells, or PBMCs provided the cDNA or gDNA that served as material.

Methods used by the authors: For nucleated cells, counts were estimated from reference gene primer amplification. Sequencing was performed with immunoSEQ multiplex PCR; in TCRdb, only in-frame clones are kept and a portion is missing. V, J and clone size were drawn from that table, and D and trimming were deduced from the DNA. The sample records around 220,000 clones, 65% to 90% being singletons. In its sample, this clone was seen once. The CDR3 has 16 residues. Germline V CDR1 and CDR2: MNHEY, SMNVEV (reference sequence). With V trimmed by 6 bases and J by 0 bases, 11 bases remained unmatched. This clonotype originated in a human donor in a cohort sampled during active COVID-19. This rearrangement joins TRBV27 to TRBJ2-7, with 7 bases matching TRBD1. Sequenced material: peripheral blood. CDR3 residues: CASSSLTGTASYEQYF. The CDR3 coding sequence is TGTGCCAGCAGCTCCCTGACCGGGACAGCCTCCTACGAGCAGTACTTC.